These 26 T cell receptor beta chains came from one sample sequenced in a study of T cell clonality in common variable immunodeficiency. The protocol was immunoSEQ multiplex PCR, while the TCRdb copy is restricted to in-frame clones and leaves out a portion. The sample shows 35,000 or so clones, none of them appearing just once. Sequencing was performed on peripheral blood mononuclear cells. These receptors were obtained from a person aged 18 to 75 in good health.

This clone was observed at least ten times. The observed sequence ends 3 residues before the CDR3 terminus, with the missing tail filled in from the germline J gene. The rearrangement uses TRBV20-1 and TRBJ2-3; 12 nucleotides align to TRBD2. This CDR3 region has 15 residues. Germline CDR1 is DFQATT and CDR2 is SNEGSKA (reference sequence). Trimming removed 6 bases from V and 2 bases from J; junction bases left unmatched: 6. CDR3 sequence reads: CSATGTSGLTDTQYF. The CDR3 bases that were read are TGCAGTGCAACCGGGACTAGCGGGCTCACAGATACG.

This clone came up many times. The CDR3 sequence is CASSPDFTEAFF. CDR3 bases read: TGTGCCAGCAGCCCGGACTTTACTGAA. The rearrangement links TRBV7-6 to TRBJ1-1; no firm D call. Read data end 3 residues before the CDR3 end; the end is taken from the germline J gene. The length of the CDR3 is 12 residues. The ends were cut back, 5 bases at V and 5 bases at J, with 9 bases in the middle. The germline CDR1 and CDR2 sequences are SGHVS and FNYEAQ.

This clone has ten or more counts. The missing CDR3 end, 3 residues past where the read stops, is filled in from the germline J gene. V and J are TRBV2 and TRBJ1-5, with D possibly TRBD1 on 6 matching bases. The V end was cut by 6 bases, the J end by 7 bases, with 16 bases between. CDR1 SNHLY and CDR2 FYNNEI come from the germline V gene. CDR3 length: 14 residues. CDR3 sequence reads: CASSYGGGVQPQHF. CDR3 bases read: TGTGCCAGCAGCTATGGGGGGGGCGTGCAGCCC.

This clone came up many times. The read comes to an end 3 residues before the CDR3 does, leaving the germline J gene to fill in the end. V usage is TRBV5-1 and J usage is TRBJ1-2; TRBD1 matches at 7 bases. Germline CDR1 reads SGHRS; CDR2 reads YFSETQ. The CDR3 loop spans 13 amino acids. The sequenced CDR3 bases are TGCGCCAGCAGTTATGGGACAGTTGGGGGC. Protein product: CASSYGTVGG. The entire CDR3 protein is CASSYGTVGGYTF.

The CDR3 is CASSSTGYNPYNEQFF. The part of the CDR3 DNA that was read is TGTGCCAGCAGCTCAACAGGGTACAACCCCTACAATGAG. This chain links TRBV7-8 with TRBJ2-1; a weak D match, TRBD1 (6 bases). The CDR3 end falls 3 residues outside the read, so it is completed with the germline J gene. V gave up 4 bases and J gave up 2 bases, with 15 bases separating them. The germline V gene encodes CDR1 SGHVS and CDR2 FQNEAQ. This CDR3 is 16 amino acids long.

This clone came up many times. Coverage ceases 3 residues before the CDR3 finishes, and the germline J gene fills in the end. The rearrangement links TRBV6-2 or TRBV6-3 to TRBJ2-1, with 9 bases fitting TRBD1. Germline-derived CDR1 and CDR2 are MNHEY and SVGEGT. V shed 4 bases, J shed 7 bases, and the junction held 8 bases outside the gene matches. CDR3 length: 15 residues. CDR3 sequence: CASSSGQGARNEQFF. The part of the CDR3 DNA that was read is TGTGCCAGCAGTTCGGGACAGGGTGCCCGAAATGAG.

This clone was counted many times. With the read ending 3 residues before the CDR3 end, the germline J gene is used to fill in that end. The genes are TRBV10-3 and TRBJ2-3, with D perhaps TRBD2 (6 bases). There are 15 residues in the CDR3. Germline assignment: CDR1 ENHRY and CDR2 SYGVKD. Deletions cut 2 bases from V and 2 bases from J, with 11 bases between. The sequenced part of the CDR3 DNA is TGTGCCATCAGTGAGCGGGACTCCTACACAGATACG. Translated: CAISERDSYTDT. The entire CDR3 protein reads CAISERDSYTDTQYF.

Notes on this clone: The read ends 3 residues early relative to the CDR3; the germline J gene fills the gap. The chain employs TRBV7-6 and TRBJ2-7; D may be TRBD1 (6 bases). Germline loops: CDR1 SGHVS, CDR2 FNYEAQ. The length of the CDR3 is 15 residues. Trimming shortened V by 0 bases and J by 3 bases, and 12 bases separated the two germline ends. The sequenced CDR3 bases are TGTGCCAGCAGCTTAGCGACAGGCTCCGACTACGAG. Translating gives CASSLATGSDYE. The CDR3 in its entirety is CASSLATGSDYEQYF. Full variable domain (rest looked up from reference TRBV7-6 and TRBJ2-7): GAGVSQSPRYKVTKRGQDVALRCDPISGHVSLYWYRQALGQGPEFLTYFNYEAQQDKSGLPNDRFSAERPEGSISTLTIQRTEQRDSAMYRCASSLATGSDYEQYFGPGTRLTVT.

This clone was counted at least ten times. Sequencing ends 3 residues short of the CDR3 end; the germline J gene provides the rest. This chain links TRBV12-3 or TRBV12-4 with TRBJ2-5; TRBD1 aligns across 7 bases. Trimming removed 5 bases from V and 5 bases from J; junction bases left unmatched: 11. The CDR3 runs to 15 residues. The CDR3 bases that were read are TGTGCCAGCAGTCCTCGGGACAGAAAAGGGGAGACC. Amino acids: CASSPRDRKGET. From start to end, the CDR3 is CASSPRDRKGETQYF.

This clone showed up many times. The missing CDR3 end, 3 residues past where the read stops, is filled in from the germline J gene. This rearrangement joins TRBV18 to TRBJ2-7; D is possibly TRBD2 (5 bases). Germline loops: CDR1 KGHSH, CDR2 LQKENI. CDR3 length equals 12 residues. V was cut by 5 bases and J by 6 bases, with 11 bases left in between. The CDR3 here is CASSTIEGEQYF. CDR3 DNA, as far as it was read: TGTGCCAGCTCAACAATCGAGGGCGAG. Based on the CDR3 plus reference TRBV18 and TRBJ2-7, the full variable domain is NAGVMQNPRHLVRRRGQEARLRCSPMKGHSHVYWYRQLPEEGLKFMVYLQKENIIDESGMPKERFSAEFPKEGPSILRIQQVVRGDSAAYFCASSTIEGEQYFGPGTRLTVT.

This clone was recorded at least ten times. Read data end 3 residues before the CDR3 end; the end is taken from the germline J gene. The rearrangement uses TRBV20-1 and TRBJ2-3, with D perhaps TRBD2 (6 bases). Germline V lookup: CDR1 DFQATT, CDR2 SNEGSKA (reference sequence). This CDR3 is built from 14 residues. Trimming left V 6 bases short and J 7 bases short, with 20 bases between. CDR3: CSAPTSSVANTQYF. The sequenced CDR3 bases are TGCAGTGCCCCAACTAGCTCGGTAGCTAATACG.

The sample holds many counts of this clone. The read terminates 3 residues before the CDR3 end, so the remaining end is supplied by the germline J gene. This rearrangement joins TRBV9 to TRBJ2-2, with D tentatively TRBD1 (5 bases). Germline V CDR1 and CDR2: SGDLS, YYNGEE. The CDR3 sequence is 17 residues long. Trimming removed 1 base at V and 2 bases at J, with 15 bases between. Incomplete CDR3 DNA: TGTGCCAGCAGCGTAAGGCTCCAAACAGGCAACACCGGGGAG. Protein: CASSVRLQTGNTGE. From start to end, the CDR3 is CASSVRLQTGNTGELFF.

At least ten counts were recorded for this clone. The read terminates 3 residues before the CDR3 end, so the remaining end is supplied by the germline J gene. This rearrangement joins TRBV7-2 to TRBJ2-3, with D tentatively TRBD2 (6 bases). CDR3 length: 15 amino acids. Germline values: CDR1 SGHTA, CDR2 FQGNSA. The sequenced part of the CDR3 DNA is TGTGCCAGCAGCTTAGGGGGACTTCCCCAGGGAACG. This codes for CASSLGGLPQGT. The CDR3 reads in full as CASSLGGLPQGTQYF.

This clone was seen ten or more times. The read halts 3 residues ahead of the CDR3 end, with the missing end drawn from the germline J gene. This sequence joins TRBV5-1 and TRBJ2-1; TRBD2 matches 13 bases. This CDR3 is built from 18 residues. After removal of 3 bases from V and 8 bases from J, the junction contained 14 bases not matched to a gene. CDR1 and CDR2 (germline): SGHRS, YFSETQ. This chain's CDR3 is CASSSQTQLAGGPDEQFF. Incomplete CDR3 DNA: TGCGCCAGCAGCTCCCAAACTCAACTAGCGGGAGGGCCGGATGAG.

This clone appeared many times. The CDR3 protein is CASRGTNRAFF. CDR3 DNA (partial): TGTGCCAGCAGGGGGACAAACAGA. The chain couples TRBV28 to TRBJ1-1; the D gene is possibly TRBD1 (6 bases). The read finishes 3 residues shy of the CDR3 end, and the germline J gene is used to complete it. CDR3 length: 11 residues. CDR1 and CDR2 from the germline V gene are MDHEN and SYDVKM.

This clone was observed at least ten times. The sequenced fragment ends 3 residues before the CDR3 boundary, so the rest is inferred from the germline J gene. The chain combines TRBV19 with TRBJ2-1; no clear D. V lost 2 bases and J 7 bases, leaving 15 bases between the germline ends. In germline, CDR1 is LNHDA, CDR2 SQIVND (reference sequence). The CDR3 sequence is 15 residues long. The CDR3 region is CASSIIGGSSNEQFF. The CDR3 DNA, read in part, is TGTGCCAGTAGTATAATTGGTGGTAGCAGTAATGAG.

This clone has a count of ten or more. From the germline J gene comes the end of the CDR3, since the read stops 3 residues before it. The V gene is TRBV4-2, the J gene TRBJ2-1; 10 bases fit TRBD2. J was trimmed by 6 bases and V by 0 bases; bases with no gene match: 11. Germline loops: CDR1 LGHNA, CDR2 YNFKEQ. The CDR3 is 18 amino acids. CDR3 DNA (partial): TGTGCCAGCAGCCAAGATCTTCTGGGGACTAGCGTCTGCAATGAG. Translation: CASSQDLLGTSVCNE. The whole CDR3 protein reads CASSQDLLGTSVCNEQFF.

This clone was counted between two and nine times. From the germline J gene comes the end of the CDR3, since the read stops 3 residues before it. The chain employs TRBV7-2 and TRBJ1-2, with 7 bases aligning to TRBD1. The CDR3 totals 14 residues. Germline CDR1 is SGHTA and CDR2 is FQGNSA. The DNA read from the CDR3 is TGTGCCAGCAGCCCGAGACAGGGTGGCTACGAC. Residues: CASSPRQGGYD. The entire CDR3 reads CASSPRQGGYDYTF.

The CDR3 is CASSPGLAGSYEQYF. Partial CDR3 DNA: TGTGCCAGCAGCCCCGGACTAGCGGGATCCTACGAG. This chain connects TRBV13 to TRBJ2-7, with 12 positions matching TRBD2. The read gets to within 3 residues of the CDR3 end, and the germline J gene fills in the rest. This CDR3 comprises 15 residues. The V gene end was trimmed by 5 bases and the J gene end by 1 base; junction bases not matched to a gene: 3. Germline V gene sequence: CDR1 PRHDT, CDR2 FYEKMQ (reference sequence).

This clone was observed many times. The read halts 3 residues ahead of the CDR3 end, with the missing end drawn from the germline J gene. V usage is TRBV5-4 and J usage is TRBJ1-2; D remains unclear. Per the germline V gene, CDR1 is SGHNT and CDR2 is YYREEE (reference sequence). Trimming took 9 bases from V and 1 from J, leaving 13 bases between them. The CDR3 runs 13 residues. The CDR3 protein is CATSGSSNYGYTF. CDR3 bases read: TGTGCCACCTCCGGGTCAAGTAACTATGGC.

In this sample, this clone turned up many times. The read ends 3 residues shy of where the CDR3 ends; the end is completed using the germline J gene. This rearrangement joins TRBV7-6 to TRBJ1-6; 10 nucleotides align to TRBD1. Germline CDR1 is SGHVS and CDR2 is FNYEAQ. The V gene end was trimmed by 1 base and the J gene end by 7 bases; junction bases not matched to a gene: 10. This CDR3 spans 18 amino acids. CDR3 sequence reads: CASSLVSPTGGSNSPLHF. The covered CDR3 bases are TGTGCCAGCAGCTTAGTTAGCCCGACAGGGGGCTCAAATTCACCC.

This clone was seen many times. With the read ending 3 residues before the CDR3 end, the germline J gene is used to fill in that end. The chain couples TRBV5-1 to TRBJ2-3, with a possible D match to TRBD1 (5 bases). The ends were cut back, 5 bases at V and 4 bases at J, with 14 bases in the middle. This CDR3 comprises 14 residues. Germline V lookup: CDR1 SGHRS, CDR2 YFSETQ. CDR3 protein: CASRGPRTPDTQYF. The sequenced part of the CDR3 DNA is TGCGCCAGCAGGGGGCCCCGGACCCCAGATACG.

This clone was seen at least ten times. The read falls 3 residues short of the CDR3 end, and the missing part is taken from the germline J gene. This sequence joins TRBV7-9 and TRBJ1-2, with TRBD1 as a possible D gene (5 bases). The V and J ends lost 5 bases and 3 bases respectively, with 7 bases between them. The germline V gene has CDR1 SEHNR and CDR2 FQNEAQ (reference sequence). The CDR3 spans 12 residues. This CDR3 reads CASSLTDYGYTF. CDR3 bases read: TGTGCCAGCAGCCTGACAGACTATGGC. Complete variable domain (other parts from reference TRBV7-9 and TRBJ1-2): DTGVSQNPRHKITKRGQNVTFRCDPISEHNRLYWYRQTLGQGPEFLTYFQNEAQLEKSRLLSDRFSAERPKGSFSTLEIQRTEQGDSAMYLCASSLTDYGYTFGSGTRLTVV.

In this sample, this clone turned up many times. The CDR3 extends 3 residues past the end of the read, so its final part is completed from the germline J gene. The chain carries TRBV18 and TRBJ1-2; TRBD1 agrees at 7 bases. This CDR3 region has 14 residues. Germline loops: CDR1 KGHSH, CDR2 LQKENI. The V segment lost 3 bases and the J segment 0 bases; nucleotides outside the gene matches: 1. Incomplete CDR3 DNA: TGTGCCAGCTCACCGGGACAGACTAACTATGGC. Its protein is CASSPGQTNYG. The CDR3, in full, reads CASSPGQTNYGYTF.

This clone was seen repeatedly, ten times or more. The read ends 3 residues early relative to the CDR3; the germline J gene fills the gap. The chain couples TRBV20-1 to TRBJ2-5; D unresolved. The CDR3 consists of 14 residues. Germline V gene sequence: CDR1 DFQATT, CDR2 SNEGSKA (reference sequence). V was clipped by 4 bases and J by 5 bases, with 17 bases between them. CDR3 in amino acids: CSAIMGSTKETQYF. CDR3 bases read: TGCAGTGCTATAATGGGCAGTACAAAGGAGACC.

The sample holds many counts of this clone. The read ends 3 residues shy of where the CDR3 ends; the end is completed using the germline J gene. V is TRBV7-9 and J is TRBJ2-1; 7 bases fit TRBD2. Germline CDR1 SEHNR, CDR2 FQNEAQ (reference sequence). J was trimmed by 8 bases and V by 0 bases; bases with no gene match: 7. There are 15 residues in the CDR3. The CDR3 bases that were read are TGTGCCAGCAGCTTAGCGGGGACCCGGGGGGATGAG. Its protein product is CASSLAGTRGDE. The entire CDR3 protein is CASSLAGTRGDEQFF.